This T cell receptor beta chain was identified during a study of CD8+ T cells in alopecia areata. On the study more broadly: Treated individuals took tofacitinib by mouth, 5 to 10 mg twice daily. Tofacitinib was given for 6 to 18 months, then stopped for 6 months.

The authors sorted CD4+ and CD8+ T cells from PBMCs. Reverse transcription of extracted RNA yielded cDNA, which provided the sequencing template. The assay was immunoSEQ multiplex PCR, and TCRdb's table has in-frame clones only and misses some. The sample has about 69,000 clones, roughly 57% seen once; the top ten hold about 15%. CDR1 and CDR2 from the germline V gene are GTSNPN and SVGIG (reference sequence). This CDR3 region has 12 residues. The germline V and J ends were trimmed by 3 bases and 2 bases, with 7 bases remaining between them. The clonotype comes from a human donor with alopecia areata. The genes are TRBV30 and TRBJ1-1; D gene unclear. Specimen: CD8+ T cells sorted from blood, collected at week 0. The chain's CDR3 is CAWSGINTEAFF. The CDR3 coding sequence is TGTGCCTGGAGCGGGATAAACACTGAAGCTTTCTTT.